This is a list of T cell receptor beta chains from one sample in a study of T cell repertoires in cytomegalovirus infection. From the reads, TCRdb called clonotypes with MiXCR, one entry per CDR3 protein. The table has 120,000 to 150,000 distinct CDR3 sequences, roughly 6.5% seen once. Sequenced sample: PBMCs. The receptors derive from a human donor in good health (CMV status not recorded). Some clones in this sample may be carry-over from other donors' samples. Both conserved end residues are trimmed from each CDR3.

J gene | V gene | CDR3 protein
TRBJ1-1 | TRBV7-2 | ASSRQAIRGQSTYEAF
TRBJ2-1 | TRBV19 | ASSISRNPNEQF
TRBJ1-6 | TRBV14 | ASSTRGQNSPLH
TRBJ2-1 | TRBV6-1 | ASSPGLAGLGSYNEQF
TRBJ1-5 | TRBV7-2 | ASSLAQGLGQPQH
TRBJ2-1 | TRBV9 | ASSVSGDNNEQF
TRBJ1-2 | TRBV11-2 | ASSLLAESLYGYT
TRBJ1-3 | TRBV7-2 | ASSLAPGTSGNTIY
TRBJ1-4 | TRBV6-1 | ASSGQWNEKLF
TRBJ1-5 | TRBV7-2 | ASSLRREQPQH
TRBJ2-7 | TRBV7-2 | ASSPQASGGWYEQY
TRBJ1-1 | TRBV7-9 | ASSHLSQPNTEAF
TRBJ2-1 | TRBV2 | ASSVDRRPKVRFRNEQF
TRBJ1-2 | TRBV4-3 | ASSQDWQGSSGYT
TRBJ1-1 | TRBV19 | ASTRDGNTEAF
TRBJ1-1 | TRBV20-1 | CASTGRGENTEAF
TRBJ1-3 | TRBV15 | ATSREAGNTIY
TRBJ1-1 | TRBV6-5 | ASSRGTGNTEAF
TRBJ2-2 | TRBV23-1 | ARYSDILCSANTGELF
TRBJ1-3 | TRBV20-1 | SARDLGNTIY